Reported below is one T cell receptor (beta chain). No antigen is known for it. This record comes from a study of CD8+ T cells in alopecia areata. In the study overall: Tofacitinib was taken orally by treated patients, and the dose was 5 to 10 mg twice daily. Treatment ran 6 to 18 months, with 6 months of follow-up afterward. Study outcomes and limitations: Clonality was higher in lesional than normal scalp, especially in alopecia totalis/universalis.

Lesional scalp punch biopsies and peripheral blood were collected from alopecia areata patients. Investigators isolated RNA and reverse transcribed it into cDNA to act as the sequencing template. Using immunoSEQ multiplex PCR, the repertoire was profiled, and TCRdb retains in-frame clones only, with some absent. The sample gives roughly 130,000 clones, roughly 58% of which show up once; less than 5.5% is in the top ten. Germline V gene data show CDR1 as MGHRA and CDR2 as YSYEKL. The CDR3 sequence is 13 residues long. V was shortened by 3 bases and J by 6 bases, with 11 bases between the two germline ends.

Source: CD4+ T cells sorted from blood, taken at week 0. The rearrangement uses TRBV4-1 and TRBJ1-1; D not resolved. The TCR originated in a human donor with alopecia areata. In DNA form, the CDR3 reads TGCGCCAGCAGCCATTATAGCTACTCTGAAGCTTTCTTT. Its protein is CASSHYSYSEAFF.